The 32 T cell receptor beta chains given below trace back to one sample, sequenced in a study of identical twins. One entry per CDR3 protein results from TCRdb running MiXCR on the 5' RACE reads. The sample yields 500,000 or so distinct CDR3 sequences, over 11% seen once. These data are also associated with another study on yellow fever vaccine responses in identical twins.

Sequences were obtained from CD4+ T cells sorted from blood. These receptors were taken from a woman aged 18 to 35 in good health.

This clonotype was observed at least ten times. The chain has TRBV5-1 and TRBJ1-5; D not resolved. Germline V gives CDR1 SGHRS, CDR2 YFSETQ. This CDR3 comprises 13 residues. V was cut by 0 bases and J by 6 bases, with 7 bases left in between. The CDR3 protein is CASSLDFSQPQHF. The DNA for the CDR3 is TGCGCCAGCAGCTTGGATTTTAGTCAGCCCCAGCATTTT.

The rearrangement links TRBV6-2 or TRBV6-3 to TRBJ2-3; D is ambiguous. This CDR3 comprises 14 residues. Deletions cut 2 bases from V and 4 bases from J, with 10 bases between. The germline V gene encodes CDR1 MNHEY and CDR2 SVGEGT. The CDR3 loop is CASSYGQEADTQYF. The CDR3 nucleotides are TGTGCCAGCAGTTACGGGCAGGAAGCAGATACGCAGTATTTT.

There are many counts of this clonotype. CDR3 DNA: TGTGCCAGCAGCTTTGGGACAGTCTCCTACGAGCAGTACTTC. This gives the protein CASSFGTVSYEQYF. The V gene is TRBV7-9, the J gene TRBJ2-7, with 7 bases fitting TRBD1. CDR3 length: 14 residues. Per germline, CDR1 SEHNR and CDR2 FQNEAQ (reference sequence). V gave up 3 bases and J gave up 0 bases; unmatched junction bases: 2.

The rearrangement joins TRBV7-3 to TRBJ2-1, with unresolved D. Germline V gene lookup returns CDR1 SGHTA and CDR2 FQGTGA. The CDR3 is made up of 12 amino acids. With 4 bases removed from V and 9 bases from J, the gap between germline ends came to 10 bases. The CDR3 nucleotides read TGTGCCAGCAGCTCCTATACGGCTGAGCAGTTCTTC. This encodes CASSSYTAEQFF.

The V gene is TRBV4-2, the J gene TRBJ2-2, with 10 bases aligning to TRBD2. V was pared by 0 bases and J by 6 bases, with 7 bases of the junction left unmatched. CDR1 and CDR2 (germline): LGHNA, YNFKEQ. This CDR3 has 17 amino acids. CDR3 loop: CASSQDHGGLAPGELFF. Written as DNA, the CDR3 is TGTGCCAGCAGCCAAGACCACGGGGGACTAGCGCCCGGGGAGCTGTTTTTT.

The V and J genes are TRBV3-1 and TRBJ2-3, with TRBD2 matching 12 bases. The CDR3 spans 16 residues. The ends lost 7 bases at V and 0 bases at J; junction bases unmatched: 5. Germline V gene sequence: CDR1 LGHDT, CDR2 YNNKEL (reference sequence). The CDR3 spells CASTLGTSGSTDTQYF. The CDR3 DNA reads TGTGCCAGCACCCTTGGGACTAGCGGGAGCACAGATACGCAGTATTTT.

A few counts support this clonotype. The V gene is TRBV7-2, the J gene TRBJ2-7; the D gene is possibly TRBD1 (5 bases). Germline V gives CDR1 SGHTA, CDR2 FQGNSA. The CDR3 has 15 residues. Between the trimmed V and J ends, which lost 1 base and 0 bases, there was a span of 10 bases. The CDR3 loop reads CASSLVGRDSYEQYF. The CDR3 DNA follows: TGTGCCAGCAGCTTAGTGGGCAGGGACTCCTACGAGCAGTACTTC.

This clonotype came up a few times. This chain links TRBV20-1 with TRBJ2-3, with 10 bases fitting TRBD1. CDR1 is DFQATT and CDR2 is SNEGSKA in the germline V gene (reference sequence). This CDR3 has 15 amino acids. V trimming: 6 bases; J trimming: 1 base; junction bases outside the gene matches: 7. The CDR3 sequence is CSAGRDRGGTDTQYF. The CDR3 nucleotides read TGCAGTGCCGGCCGGGACAGGGGAGGCACAGATACGCAGTATTTT.

This clonotype was seen only a few times. The chain employs TRBV10-2 and TRBJ2-7; TRBD2 aligns across 8 bases. Germline-derived CDR1 and CDR2 are WSHSY and SAAADI. CDR3 length: 14 amino acids. The junction had 7 bases not matched to a gene; V was cut back by 5 bases and J by 4 bases. For the CDR3, the DNA is TGCGCCAGCAGTTTAGCGGGACTCTTTTACGAGCAGTACTTC. Translating gives CASSLAGLFYEQYF.

The chain links TRBV6-2 or TRBV6-3 to TRBJ1-1; D not resolved. The ends were cut back, 2 bases at V and 8 bases at J, with 12 bases in the middle. CDR1 MNHEY and CDR2 SVGEGT come from the germline V gene. The CDR3 consists of 13 residues. The CDR3 region is CASSYRPEQEAFF. The CDR3 DNA reads TGTGCCAGCAGTTACCGTCCAGAGCAGGAAGCTTTCTTT.

The CDR3 nucleotides are TGTGCCAGCTCACCTCTGTCCCGGAAACAAGAGACCCAGTACTTC. Translation gives CASSPLSRKQETQYF. V usage is TRBV18 and J usage is TRBJ2-5; unclear D gene. The CDR3 length is 15 residues. Germline V gene sequence: CDR1 KGHSH, CDR2 LQKENI. Trimming removed 3 bases at V and 2 bases at J, with 13 bases between. The whole variable domain, filled in from reference TRBV18 and TRBJ2-5, reads NAGVMQNPRHLVRRRGQEARLRCSPMKGHSHVYWYRQLPEEGLKFMVYLQKENIIDESGMPKERFSAEFPKEGPSILRIQQVVRGDSAAYFCASSPLSRKQETQYFGPGTRLLVL.

This clonotype was found a few times. The chain is built from TRBV5-1 and TRBJ2-2; D possibly uses TRBD1 or TRBD2 (5 bases each). Germline V gene lookup returns CDR1 SGHRS and CDR2 YFSETQ. This CDR3 spans 15 amino acids. Trimming removed 0 bases at V and 3 bases at J, with 9 bases between. The CDR3 here is CASSLGRGHTGELFF. The CDR3 region has the DNA TGCGCCAGCAGCTTGGGCCGGGGCCACACCGGGGAGCTGTTTTTT.

The rearrangement links TRBV6-5 to TRBJ2-1, with TRBD1 identical over 9 bases. CDR3 size: 15 residues. CDR1 MNHEY and CDR2 SVGAGI come from the germline V gene. V trimming: 4 bases; J trimming: 7 bases; junction bases outside the gene matches: 8. The CDR3 region is CASSWRDRVSNEQFF. The CDR3, as DNA: TGTGCCAGCAGTTGGCGGGACAGGGTGTCGAATGAGCAGTTCTTC.

The chain employs TRBV27 and TRBJ1-2; 9 bases agree with TRBD1. The germline gives CDR1 MNHEY, CDR2 SMNVEV (reference sequence). The CDR3 totals 14 residues. The junction had 7 bases not matched to a gene; V was cut back by 6 bases and J by 5 bases. The CDR3 loop is CASSARTGAYGYTF. The DNA for the CDR3 is TGTGCCAGCAGCGCGCGGACAGGGGCGTATGGCTACACCTTC.

The chain employs TRBV19 and TRBJ1-6; 8 bases line up with TRBD1. Trimming took 6 bases from V and 6 from J; bases not matched to a gene: 4. This CDR3 spans 14 amino acids. CDR1 and CDR2 (germline): LNHDA, SQIVND (reference sequence). DNA for the CDR3: TGTGCCAGTAGAGAACAGGGGGGTAATTCACCCCTCCACTTT. Translation gives CASREQGGNSPLHF.

This clonotype has a handful of counts. This sequence joins TRBV6-2 or TRBV6-3 and TRBJ2-7; TRBD2 matches at 8 bases. Germline V gene data show CDR1 as MNHEY and CDR2 as SVGEGT. The CDR3 length is 14 residues. V dropped 6 bases and J dropped 3; count of bases not matched to a gene: 7. The CDR3 DNA is TGTGCCAGCAGGACCGGGACTAGGAGCTACGAGCAGTACTTC. Encoded protein: CASRTGTRSYEQYF.

This CDR3 is CSAPLGPSGGEDTQYF. CDR3 DNA sequence: TGCAGTGCGCCCTTGGGGCCTAGCGGGGGGGAAGATACGCAGTATTTT. The V call is TRBV20-1, the J call TRBJ2-3, with 12 positions matching TRBD2. Germline V gene sequence: CDR1 DFQATT, CDR2 SNEGSKA (reference sequence). CDR3 length: 16 residues. Losses at the gene ends were 6 bases for V and 5 bases for J; bases not matched to a gene: 12.

This clonotype was counted a few times. The genes are TRBV20-1 and TRBJ1-1; tentative D call: TRBD1 (6 bases). The CDR3 extends over 16 amino acids. CDR1 is DFQATT and CDR2 is SNEGSKA in the germline V gene (reference sequence). Trimming pared 8 bases from V and 4 bases from J, leaving 26 bases between. In DNA form, the CDR3 reads TGCAGTCCCCGTCGGGGGGGCCGGGATGGTGGCACTGAAGCTTTCTTT. This encodes CSPRRGGRDGGTEAFF.

CDR3 loop: CASSGFTEAFF. In DNA form, the CDR3 reads TGTGCCAGCAGTGGTTTCACTGAAGCTTTCTTT. V and J are TRBV27 and TRBJ1-1, with D uncertain. The CDR3 contains 11 residues. Germline V lookup: CDR1 MNHEY, CDR2 SMNVEV (reference sequence). The ends were cut back, 5 bases at V and 4 bases at J, with 5 bases in the middle.

A few counts support this clonotype. The chain uses TRBV6-5 and TRBJ2-7; 8 bases map to TRBD2. V dropped 4 bases and J dropped 2; count of bases not matched to a gene: 4. The CDR3 totals 14 residues. Germline V gene data show CDR1 as MNHEY and CDR2 as SVGAGI. This chain's CDR3 is CASSSPGLAYEQYF. In DNA form, the CDR3 reads TGTGCCAGCAGTTCGCCGGGACTAGCCTACGAGCAGTACTTC.

For the CDR3, the DNA is TGCGCCAGCAGCTTGGCGTCGCAGGATTCCTACAATGAGCAGTTCTTC. It yields the protein CASSLASQDSYNEQFF. The chain couples TRBV5-1 to TRBJ2-1; D is unresolved. The CDR3 loop spans 16 amino acids. The V gene lost 0 bases and the J gene lost 1 base, with 11 bases spanning the gap. Germline V gene sequence: CDR1 SGHRS, CDR2 YFSETQ.

This clonotype was counted ten times or more. The chain combines TRBV28 with TRBJ1-2; a possible D gene is TRBD1 (5 bases). The ends were cut back, 6 bases at V and 4 bases at J, with 18 bases in the middle. Germline CDR1 MDHEN, CDR2 SYDVKM. The CDR3 is made up of 15 amino acids. The CDR3 spells CASRQSGIWSYGYTF. The CDR3, as DNA: TGTGCCAGCAGACAGTCAGGGATTTGGAGCTATGGCTACACCTTC.

The sample holds many counts of this clonotype. This chain connects TRBV20-1 to TRBJ2-5; 7 bases map to TRBD2. In germline, CDR1 is DFQATT, CDR2 SNEGSKA (reference sequence). V was clipped by 1 base and J by 5 bases; unmatched bases: 4. This CDR3 has 13 amino acids. The DNA of the CDR3 is TGCAGTGCTAGAGTGGGGGGGAGGGAGACCCAGTACTTC. Its protein product is CSARVGGRETQYF.

The chain employs TRBV20-1 and TRBJ1-6, with D unclear. The CDR3 loop spans 16 amino acids. CDR1 and CDR2 from the germline V gene are DFQATT and SNEGSKA (reference sequence). Trimming took off 1 base at V and 0 bases at J, with 10 bases between the two ends. The CDR3 sequence: CSARVSQSSYNSPLHF. CDR3 DNA sequence: TGCAGTGCTAGAGTGTCCCAAAGCTCCTATAATTCACCCCTCCACTTT.

The chain has TRBV27 and TRBJ1-6, with a tentative D call TRBD1 (5 bases). CDR1 is MNHEY, CDR2 SMNVEV, per germline (reference sequence). With 8 bases removed from V and 10 bases from J, the gap between germline ends came to 12 bases. The CDR3 runs 12 residues. This chain's CDR3 is CASHGDESPLHF. For the CDR3, the DNA is TGTGCCAGCCACGGGGACGAATCACCCCTCCACTTT.

This clonotype was observed a few times. V usage is TRBV3-1 and J usage is TRBJ1-2; D gene unclear. This CDR3 contains 13 residues. Germline V lookup: CDR1 LGHDT, CDR2 YNNKEL (reference sequence). V lost 4 bases and J 8 bases, leaving 14 bases between the germline ends. The CDR3 here is CASSRPGPGGYTF. DNA for the CDR3: TGTGCCAGCAGCCGTCCGGGCCCTGGGGGCTACACCTTC.

This chain joins TRBV20-1 and TRBJ2-5, with 14 positions matching TRBD2. The CDR3 contains 18 residues. The junction had 14 bases not matched to a gene; V was cut back by 6 bases and J by 2 bases. Germline V lookup: CDR1 DFQATT, CDR2 SNEGSKA (reference sequence). The DNA of the CDR3 is TGCAGTGCCACAAGACTAGCGGGGGGGCGGTTGGAACAAGAGACCCAGTACTTC. Translated, it gives CSATRLAGGRLEQETQYF.

A few counts support this clonotype. The V and J genes are TRBV18 and TRBJ2-4; D is uncertain. V was cut by 1 base and J by 2 bases, with 6 bases left in between. Germline values: CDR1 KGHSH, CDR2 LQKENI. There are 14 residues in the CDR3. The CDR3 bases are TGTGCCAGCTCACCACTCGGAACCAAAAACATTCAGTACTTC. Protein: CASSPLGTKNIQYF.

This clonotype came up a few times. The CDR3, as DNA: TGCAGTGCTAGAGATATGGGGTCCTACACCTTC. As protein: CSARDMGSYTF. The chain recombines TRBV20-1 with TRBJ1-2; D remains unclear. The V and J ends lost 0 bases and 10 bases respectively, with 9 bases between them. Looked up from germline, CDR1 is DFQATT and CDR2 is SNEGSKA (reference sequence). This CDR3 region has 11 residues.

There are many counts of this clonotype. The J gene is TRBJ2-1, the V gene TRBV5-1; 9 bases align to TRBD2. This CDR3 has 17 residues. Germline CDR1 reads SGHRS; CDR2 reads YFSETQ. V gave up 4 bases and J gave up 2 bases; unmatched junction bases: 10. In DNA, the CDR3 is TGCGCCAGCAGCCCTTCCTTTGCGGGGGGGGCCTACAATGAGCAGTTCTTC. The encoded protein is CASSPSFAGGAYNEQFF. Full variable domain (rest looked up from reference TRBV5-1 and TRBJ2-1): KAGVTQTPRYLIKTRGQQVTLSCSPISGHRSVSWYQQTPGQGLQFLFEYFSETQRNKGNFPGRFSGRQFSNSRSEMNVSTLELGDSALYLCASSPSFAGGAYNEQFFGPGTRLTVL.

This clonotype was picked up many times. V usage is TRBV7-2 and J usage is TRBJ2-2, with D hard to call. CDR1 is SGHTA and CDR2 is FQGNSA in the germline V gene. The V end lost 1 base, the J end lost 7 bases, and 7 bases lay between the germline ends. The CDR3 is made up of 13 amino acids. DNA for the CDR3: TGTGCCAGCAGCTTAGTTTTGGTCGGGGAGCTGTTTTTT. This encodes CASSLVLVGELFF.

In its sample, this clonotype was seen a few times. The chain recombines TRBV6-1 with TRBJ1-4; no clear D. The CDR3 runs 15 residues. Trimming removed 6 bases at V and 0 bases at J, with 11 bases between. CDR1 and CDR2 (germline): MNHNS, SASEGT. In DNA form, the CDR3 reads TGTGCCAGCAGAGTCGACGGTACAACTAATGAAAAACTGTTTTTT. Protein: CASRVDGTTNEKLFF.